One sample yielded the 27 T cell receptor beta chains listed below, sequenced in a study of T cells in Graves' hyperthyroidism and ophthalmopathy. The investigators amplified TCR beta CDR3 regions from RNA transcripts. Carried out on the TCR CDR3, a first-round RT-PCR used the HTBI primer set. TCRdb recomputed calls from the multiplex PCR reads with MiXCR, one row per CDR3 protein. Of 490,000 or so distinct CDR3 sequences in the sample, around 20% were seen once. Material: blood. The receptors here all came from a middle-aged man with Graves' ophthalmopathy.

The CDR3 nucleotides read TGTGCCACCAGTGATTGGGCGGTGGATACGCAGTATTTT. Translated, it gives CATSDWAVDTQYF. This chain uses TRBV24-1 with TRBJ2-3; D is undetermined. The germline V gene encodes CDR1 KGHDR and CDR2 SFDVKD. This CDR3 has 13 amino acids. V was trimmed by 2 bases and J by 6 bases, leaving 8 bases between them.

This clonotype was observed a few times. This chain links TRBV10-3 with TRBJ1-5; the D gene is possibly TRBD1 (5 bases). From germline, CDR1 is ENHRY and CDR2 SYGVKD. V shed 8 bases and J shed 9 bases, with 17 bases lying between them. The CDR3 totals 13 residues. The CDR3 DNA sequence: TGTGCCATCGGGCCAGAGGGGTTAGGGCCCCAGCATTTT. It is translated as CAIGPEGLGPQHF.

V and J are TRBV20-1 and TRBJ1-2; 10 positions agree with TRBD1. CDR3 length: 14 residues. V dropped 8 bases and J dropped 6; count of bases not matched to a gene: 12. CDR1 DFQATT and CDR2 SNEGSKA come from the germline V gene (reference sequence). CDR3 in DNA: TGCAGTACCTATCCCGGGACAGGGGTAAATGGCTACACCTTC. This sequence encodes CSTYPGTGVNGYTF.

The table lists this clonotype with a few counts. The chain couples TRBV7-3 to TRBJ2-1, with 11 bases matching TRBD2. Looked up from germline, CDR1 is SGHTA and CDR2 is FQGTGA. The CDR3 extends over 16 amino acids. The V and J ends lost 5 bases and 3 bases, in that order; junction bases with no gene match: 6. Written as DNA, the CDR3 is TGTGCCAGCAGCCCAGGTAGCGGGAGGGGCTACAATGAGCAGTTCTTC. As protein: CASSPGSGRGYNEQFF.

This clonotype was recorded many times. CDR3 DNA: TGTGCCAGCGGAGAGGGTTCGGGCTATGGCTACACCTTC. Amino acids: CASGEGSGYGYTF. The chain joins TRBV2 to TRBJ1-2, with D uncertain. The CDR3 is made up of 13 amino acids. V shed 8 bases and J shed 4 bases, with 14 bases lying between them. The germline V gene has CDR1 SNHLY and CDR2 FYNNEI.

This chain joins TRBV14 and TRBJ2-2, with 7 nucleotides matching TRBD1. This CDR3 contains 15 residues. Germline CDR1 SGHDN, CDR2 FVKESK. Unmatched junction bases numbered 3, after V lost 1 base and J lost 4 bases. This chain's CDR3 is CASSQGTGPTGELFF. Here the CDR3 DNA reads TGTGCCAGCAGCCAAGGGACAGGACCCACCGGGGAGCTGTTTTTT.

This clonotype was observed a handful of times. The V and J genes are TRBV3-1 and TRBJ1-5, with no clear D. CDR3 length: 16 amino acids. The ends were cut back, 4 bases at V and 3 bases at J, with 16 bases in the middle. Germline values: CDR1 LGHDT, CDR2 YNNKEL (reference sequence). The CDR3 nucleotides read TGTGCCAGCAGCCCTACATCGACAATGCCCAATCAGCCCCAGCATTTT. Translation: CASSPTSTMPNQPQHF.

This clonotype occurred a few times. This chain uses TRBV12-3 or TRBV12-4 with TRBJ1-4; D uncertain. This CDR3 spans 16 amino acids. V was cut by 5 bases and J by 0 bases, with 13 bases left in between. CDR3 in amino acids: CASSPDEVATNEKLFF. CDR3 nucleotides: TGTGCCAGCAGTCCCGACGAAGTTGCAACTAATGAAAAACTGTTTTTT.

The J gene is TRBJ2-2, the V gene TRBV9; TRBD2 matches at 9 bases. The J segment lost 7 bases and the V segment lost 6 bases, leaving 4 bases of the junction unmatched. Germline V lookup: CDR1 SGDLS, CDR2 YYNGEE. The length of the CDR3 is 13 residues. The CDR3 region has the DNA TGTGCCAGCAAGGCGGGAGGGGTCGGGGAGCTGTTTTTT. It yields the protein CASKAGGVGELFF.

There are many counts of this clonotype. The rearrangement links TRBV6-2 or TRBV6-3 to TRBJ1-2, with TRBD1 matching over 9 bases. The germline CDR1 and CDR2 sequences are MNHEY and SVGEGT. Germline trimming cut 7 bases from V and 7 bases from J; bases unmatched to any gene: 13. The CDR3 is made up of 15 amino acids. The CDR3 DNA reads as TGTGCCAGCACCAGAATCAACAGGGGGCTGAGTGGCTACACCTTC. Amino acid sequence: CASTRINRGLSGYTF.

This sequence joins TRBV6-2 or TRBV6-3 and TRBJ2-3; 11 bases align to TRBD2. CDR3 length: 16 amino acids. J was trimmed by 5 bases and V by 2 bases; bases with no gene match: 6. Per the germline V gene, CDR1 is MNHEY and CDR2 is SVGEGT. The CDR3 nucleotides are TGTGCCAGCAGTTACCCCCGTGGACTAGCGGGAGATACGCAGTATTTT. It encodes CASSYPRGLAGDTQYF.

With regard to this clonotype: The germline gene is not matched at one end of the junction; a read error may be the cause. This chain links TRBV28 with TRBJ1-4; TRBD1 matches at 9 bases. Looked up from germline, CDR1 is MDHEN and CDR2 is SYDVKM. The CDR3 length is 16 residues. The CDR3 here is CGSTPGPGQGGEKLFF. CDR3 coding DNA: TGTGGCAGCACCCCGGGGCCGGGACAGGGAGGTGAAAAACTGTTTTTT.

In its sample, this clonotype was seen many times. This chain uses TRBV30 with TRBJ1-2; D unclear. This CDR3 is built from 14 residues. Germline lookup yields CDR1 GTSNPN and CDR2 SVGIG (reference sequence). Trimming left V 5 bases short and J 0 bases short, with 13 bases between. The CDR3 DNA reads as TGTGCCTGGTCAACCGGAAGTTCTAACTATGGCTACACCTTC. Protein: CAWSTGSSNYGYTF.

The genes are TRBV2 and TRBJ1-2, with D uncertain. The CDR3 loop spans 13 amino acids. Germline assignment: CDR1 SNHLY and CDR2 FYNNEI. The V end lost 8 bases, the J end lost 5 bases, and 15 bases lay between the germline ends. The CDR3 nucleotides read TGTGCCAGCCAAGATAGCCGGCCGTATGGCTACACCTTC. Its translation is CASQDSRPYGYTF. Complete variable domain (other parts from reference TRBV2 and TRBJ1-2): EPEVTQTPSHQVTQMGQEVILRCVPISNHLYFYWYRQILGQKVEFLVSFYNNEISEKSEIFDDQFSVERPDGSNFTLKIRSTKLEDSAMYFCASQDSRPYGYTFGSGTRLTVV.

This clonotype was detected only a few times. DNA for the CDR3: TGTGCCAGCAGTAGATGGACAGGGTCGATGAGCGAGCAGTACTTC. Protein sequence: CASSRWTGSMSEQYF. The genes are TRBV6-2 or TRBV6-3 and TRBJ2-7; 8 bases match TRBD1. The trim removed 5 bases at V and 6 bases at J, leaving 12 bases unmatched. The CDR3 totals 15 residues. Germline loops: CDR1 MNHEY, CDR2 SVGEGT.

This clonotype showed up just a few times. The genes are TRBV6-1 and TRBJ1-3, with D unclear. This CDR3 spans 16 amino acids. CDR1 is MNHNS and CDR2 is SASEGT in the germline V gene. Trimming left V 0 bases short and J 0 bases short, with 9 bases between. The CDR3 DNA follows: TGTGCCAGCAGTGAAGCTGGGTCATACTCTGGAAACACCATATATTTT. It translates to CASSEAGSYSGNTIYF.

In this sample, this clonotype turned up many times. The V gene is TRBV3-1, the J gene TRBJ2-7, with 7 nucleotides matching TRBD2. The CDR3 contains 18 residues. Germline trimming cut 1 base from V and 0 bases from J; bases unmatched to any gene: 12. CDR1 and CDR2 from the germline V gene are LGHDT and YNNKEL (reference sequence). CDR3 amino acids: CASSQGGWLAENSYEQYF. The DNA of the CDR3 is TGTGCCAGCAGCCAAGGAGGGTGGCTAGCGGAGAACTCCTACGAGCAGTACTTC.

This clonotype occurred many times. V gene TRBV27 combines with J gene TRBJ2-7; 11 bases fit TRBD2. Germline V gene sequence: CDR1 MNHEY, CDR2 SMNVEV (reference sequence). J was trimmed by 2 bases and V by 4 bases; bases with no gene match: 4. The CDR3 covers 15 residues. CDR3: CASSSLAGATYEQYF. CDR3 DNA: TGTGCCAGCAGTTCACTAGCGGGAGCCACCTACGAGCAGTACTTC.

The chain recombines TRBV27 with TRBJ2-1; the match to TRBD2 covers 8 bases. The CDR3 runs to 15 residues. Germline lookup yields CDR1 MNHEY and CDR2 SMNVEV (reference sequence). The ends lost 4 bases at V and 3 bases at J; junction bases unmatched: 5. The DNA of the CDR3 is TGTGCCAGCAGTTCGGGACTAGGGGTCTACAATGAGCAGTTCTTC. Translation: CASSSGLGVYNEQFF.

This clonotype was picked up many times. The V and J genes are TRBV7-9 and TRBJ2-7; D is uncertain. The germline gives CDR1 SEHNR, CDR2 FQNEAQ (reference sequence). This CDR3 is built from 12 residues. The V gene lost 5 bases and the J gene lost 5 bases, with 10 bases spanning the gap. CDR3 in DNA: TGTGCCAGCAGCCCGACCGGAGACGAGCAGTACTTC. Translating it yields CASSPTGDEQYF.

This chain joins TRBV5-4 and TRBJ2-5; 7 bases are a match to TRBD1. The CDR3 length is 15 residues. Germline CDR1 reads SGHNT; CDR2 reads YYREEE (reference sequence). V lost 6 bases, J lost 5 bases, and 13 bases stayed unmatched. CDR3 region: CASTSQGTGGETQYF. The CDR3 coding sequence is TGTGCCAGCACCTCACAGGGGACGGGCGGGGAGACCCAGTACTTC.

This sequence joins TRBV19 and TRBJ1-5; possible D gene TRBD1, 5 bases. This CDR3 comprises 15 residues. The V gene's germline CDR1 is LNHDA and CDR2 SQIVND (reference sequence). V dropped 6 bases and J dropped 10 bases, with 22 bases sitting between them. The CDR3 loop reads CASRPSTGIGVPQHF. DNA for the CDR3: TGTGCCAGTAGACCATCTACAGGTATCGGTGTCCCCCAGCATTTT. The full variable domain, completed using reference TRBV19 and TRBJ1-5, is DGGITQSPKYLFRKEGQNVTLSCEQNLNHDAMYWYRQDPGQGLRLIYYSQIVNDFQKGDIAEGYSVSREKKESFPLTVTSAQKNPTAFYLCASRPSTGIGVPQHFGDGTRLSIL.

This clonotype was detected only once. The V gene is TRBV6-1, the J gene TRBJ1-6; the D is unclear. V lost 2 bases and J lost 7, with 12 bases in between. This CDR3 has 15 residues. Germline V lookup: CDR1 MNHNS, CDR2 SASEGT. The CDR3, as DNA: TGTGCCAGCAGTGAACGCCGGGTTTGGAATTCACCCCTCCACTTT. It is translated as CASSERRVWNSPLHF.

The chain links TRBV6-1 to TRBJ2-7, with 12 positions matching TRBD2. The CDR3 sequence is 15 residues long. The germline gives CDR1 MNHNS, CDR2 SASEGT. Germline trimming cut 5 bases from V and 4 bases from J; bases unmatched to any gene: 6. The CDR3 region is CASSRTGTSGYEQYF. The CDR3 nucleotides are TGTGCCAGCAGTCGAACCGGGACTAGCGGGTACGAGCAGTACTTC.

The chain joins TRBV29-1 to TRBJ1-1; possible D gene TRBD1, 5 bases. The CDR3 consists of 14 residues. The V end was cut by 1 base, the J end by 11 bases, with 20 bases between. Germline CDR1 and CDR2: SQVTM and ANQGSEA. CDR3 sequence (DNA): TGCAGCGTTGAAGGGCAGTCCCGACCTCCAGGGGCTTTCTTT. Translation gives CSVEGQSRPPGAFF.

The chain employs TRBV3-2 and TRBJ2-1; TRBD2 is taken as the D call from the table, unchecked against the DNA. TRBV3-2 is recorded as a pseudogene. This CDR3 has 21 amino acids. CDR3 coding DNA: TGTGCCAGCAGCCAAGATTTGGCGGGAGGATCCTTTGGGGGCTCCTACAATGAGCAGTTCTTC. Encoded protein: CASSQDLAGGSFGGSYNEQFF.

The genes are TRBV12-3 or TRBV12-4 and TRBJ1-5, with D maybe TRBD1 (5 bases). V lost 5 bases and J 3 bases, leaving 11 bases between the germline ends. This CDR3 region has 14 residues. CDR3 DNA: TGTGCCAGCAGTATAACAGGTTTCAATCAGCCCCAGCATTTT. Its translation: CASSITGFNQPQHF.